A selection of T cell receptor beta chains follows, all from one sample in a study of blood T cell repertoires in COVID-19. Some clones are missing from TCRdb's copy, which holds only in-frame ones; the method was immunoSEQ multiplex PCR. The sample consists of approximately 130,000 clones, around 86% of them appearing once. The sequencing sample was made of peripheral blood. The receptor set was obtained from a woman between 45 and 60 years old who had recovered from COVID-19. CDR3s include the opening cysteine and the closing phenylalanine or tryptophan. D genes are given only for firm matches. Not every row has a clone size; where given, it reads once, few, many or a size class.

clone size	V gene	D gene	J gene	CDR3 protein	CDR3 DNA
.	TRBV19	.	TRBJ2-7	CASSIGGHAYEQYF	TGTGCCAGTAGTATCGGGGGGCACGCCTACGAGCAGTACTTC
.	TRBV24-1	TRBD1	TRBJ2-7	CATSGPTPGTGKSSYEQYF	TGTGCCACCAGTGGCCCCACTCCCGGGACAGGGAAAAGTTCCTACGAGCAGTACTTC
.	TRBV30	.	TRBJ1-4	CAWSYSTTNEKLFF	TGTGCCTGGAGTTACAGTACAACTAATGAAAAACTGTTTTTT
.	TRBV2	TRBD1	TRBJ2-2	CASSQDRAELSGELFF	TGTGCCAGCAGTCAGGACAGGGCAGAGCTTTCCGGGGAGCTGTTTTTT
.	TRBV19	TRBD1	TRBJ1-1	CASSGRTGRAFF	TGTGCCAGTAGTGGCCGGACAGGTCGAGCTTTCTTT
once	TRBV6-6	.	TRBJ2-7	CASSYTIPLYEQYF	TGTGCCAGCAGTTACACAATCCCCCTTTACGAGCAGTACTTC
.	TRBV7-8	.	TRBJ2-3	CASREGLTRTDTQYF	TGTGCCAGCAGGGAAGGACTTACCCGCACAGATACGCAGTATTTT
.	TRBV7-3	TRBD2	TRBJ2-3	CASSRSGGLSTDTQYF	TGTGCCAGCAGCCGTAGCGGGGGCCTTAGCACAGATACGCAGTATTTT
few	TRBV19	.	TRBJ1-1	CASSIWEVNTEAFF	TGTGCCAGTAGTATTTGGGAGGTCAACACTGAAGCTTTCTTT
.	TRBV5-1	.	TRBJ2-3	CASSSTGFSTDTQYF	TGCGCCAGCAGCTCGACGGGATTCAGCACAGATACGCAGTATTTT
.	TRBV7-2	.	TRBJ2-7	CASSILSREQYF	TGTGCCAGCAGCATTTTAAGCCGGGAGCAGTACTTC
.	TRBV7-2	TRBD2	TRBJ2-1	CASSRESYNEQFF	TGTGCCAGCTCGCGGGAGTCGTACAATGAGCAGTTCTTC
.	TRBV7-9	TRBD1	TRBJ1-1	CASSSRLQGGSEAFF	TGTGCCAGCAGCTCCCGCCTACAGGGGGGAAGTGAAGCTTTCTTT
.	TRBV5-5	.	TRBJ1-5	CASSLEGNNQPQHF	TGTGCCAGCAGCTTGGAGGGGAACAATCAGCCCCAGCATTTT
.	TRBV30	TRBD1	TRBJ1-2	CAWSDGTGDYGYTF	TGTGCCTGGAGTGATGGGACAGGGGACTATGGCTACACCTTC
.	TRBV6-6	.	TRBJ1-5	CASSYVGGNQPQHF	TGTGCCAGCAGTTACGTGGGGGGGAATCAGCCCCAGCATTTT
.	TRBV5-6	.	TRBJ2-3	CASSFQRGTDTQYF	TGTGCCAGCAGCTTCCAGCGGGGCACAGATACGCAGTATTTT
.	TRBV5-1	.	TRBJ2-5	CASSLSGEETQYF	TGCGCCAGCAGCTTGTCAGGGGAAGAGACCCAGTACTTC
.	TRBV10-1	TRBD2	TRBJ2-3	CASSEAGGTDTQYF	TGCGCCAGCAGTGAAGCGGGAGGCACAGATACGCAGTATTTT
.	TRBV7-9	.	TRBJ2-3	CASANRAPDTQYF	TGTGCCAGCGCCAACAGGGCCCCAGATACGCAGTATTTT
.	TRBV19	TRBD1	TRBJ1-2	CASSGQVRLDYGYTF	TGTGCCAGTAGCGGACAGGTTAGATTGGACTATGGCTACACCTTC
.	TRBV25-1	.	TRBJ1-2	CASSELAYGYTF	TGTGCCAGCAGTGAACTAGCCTATGGCTACACCTTC